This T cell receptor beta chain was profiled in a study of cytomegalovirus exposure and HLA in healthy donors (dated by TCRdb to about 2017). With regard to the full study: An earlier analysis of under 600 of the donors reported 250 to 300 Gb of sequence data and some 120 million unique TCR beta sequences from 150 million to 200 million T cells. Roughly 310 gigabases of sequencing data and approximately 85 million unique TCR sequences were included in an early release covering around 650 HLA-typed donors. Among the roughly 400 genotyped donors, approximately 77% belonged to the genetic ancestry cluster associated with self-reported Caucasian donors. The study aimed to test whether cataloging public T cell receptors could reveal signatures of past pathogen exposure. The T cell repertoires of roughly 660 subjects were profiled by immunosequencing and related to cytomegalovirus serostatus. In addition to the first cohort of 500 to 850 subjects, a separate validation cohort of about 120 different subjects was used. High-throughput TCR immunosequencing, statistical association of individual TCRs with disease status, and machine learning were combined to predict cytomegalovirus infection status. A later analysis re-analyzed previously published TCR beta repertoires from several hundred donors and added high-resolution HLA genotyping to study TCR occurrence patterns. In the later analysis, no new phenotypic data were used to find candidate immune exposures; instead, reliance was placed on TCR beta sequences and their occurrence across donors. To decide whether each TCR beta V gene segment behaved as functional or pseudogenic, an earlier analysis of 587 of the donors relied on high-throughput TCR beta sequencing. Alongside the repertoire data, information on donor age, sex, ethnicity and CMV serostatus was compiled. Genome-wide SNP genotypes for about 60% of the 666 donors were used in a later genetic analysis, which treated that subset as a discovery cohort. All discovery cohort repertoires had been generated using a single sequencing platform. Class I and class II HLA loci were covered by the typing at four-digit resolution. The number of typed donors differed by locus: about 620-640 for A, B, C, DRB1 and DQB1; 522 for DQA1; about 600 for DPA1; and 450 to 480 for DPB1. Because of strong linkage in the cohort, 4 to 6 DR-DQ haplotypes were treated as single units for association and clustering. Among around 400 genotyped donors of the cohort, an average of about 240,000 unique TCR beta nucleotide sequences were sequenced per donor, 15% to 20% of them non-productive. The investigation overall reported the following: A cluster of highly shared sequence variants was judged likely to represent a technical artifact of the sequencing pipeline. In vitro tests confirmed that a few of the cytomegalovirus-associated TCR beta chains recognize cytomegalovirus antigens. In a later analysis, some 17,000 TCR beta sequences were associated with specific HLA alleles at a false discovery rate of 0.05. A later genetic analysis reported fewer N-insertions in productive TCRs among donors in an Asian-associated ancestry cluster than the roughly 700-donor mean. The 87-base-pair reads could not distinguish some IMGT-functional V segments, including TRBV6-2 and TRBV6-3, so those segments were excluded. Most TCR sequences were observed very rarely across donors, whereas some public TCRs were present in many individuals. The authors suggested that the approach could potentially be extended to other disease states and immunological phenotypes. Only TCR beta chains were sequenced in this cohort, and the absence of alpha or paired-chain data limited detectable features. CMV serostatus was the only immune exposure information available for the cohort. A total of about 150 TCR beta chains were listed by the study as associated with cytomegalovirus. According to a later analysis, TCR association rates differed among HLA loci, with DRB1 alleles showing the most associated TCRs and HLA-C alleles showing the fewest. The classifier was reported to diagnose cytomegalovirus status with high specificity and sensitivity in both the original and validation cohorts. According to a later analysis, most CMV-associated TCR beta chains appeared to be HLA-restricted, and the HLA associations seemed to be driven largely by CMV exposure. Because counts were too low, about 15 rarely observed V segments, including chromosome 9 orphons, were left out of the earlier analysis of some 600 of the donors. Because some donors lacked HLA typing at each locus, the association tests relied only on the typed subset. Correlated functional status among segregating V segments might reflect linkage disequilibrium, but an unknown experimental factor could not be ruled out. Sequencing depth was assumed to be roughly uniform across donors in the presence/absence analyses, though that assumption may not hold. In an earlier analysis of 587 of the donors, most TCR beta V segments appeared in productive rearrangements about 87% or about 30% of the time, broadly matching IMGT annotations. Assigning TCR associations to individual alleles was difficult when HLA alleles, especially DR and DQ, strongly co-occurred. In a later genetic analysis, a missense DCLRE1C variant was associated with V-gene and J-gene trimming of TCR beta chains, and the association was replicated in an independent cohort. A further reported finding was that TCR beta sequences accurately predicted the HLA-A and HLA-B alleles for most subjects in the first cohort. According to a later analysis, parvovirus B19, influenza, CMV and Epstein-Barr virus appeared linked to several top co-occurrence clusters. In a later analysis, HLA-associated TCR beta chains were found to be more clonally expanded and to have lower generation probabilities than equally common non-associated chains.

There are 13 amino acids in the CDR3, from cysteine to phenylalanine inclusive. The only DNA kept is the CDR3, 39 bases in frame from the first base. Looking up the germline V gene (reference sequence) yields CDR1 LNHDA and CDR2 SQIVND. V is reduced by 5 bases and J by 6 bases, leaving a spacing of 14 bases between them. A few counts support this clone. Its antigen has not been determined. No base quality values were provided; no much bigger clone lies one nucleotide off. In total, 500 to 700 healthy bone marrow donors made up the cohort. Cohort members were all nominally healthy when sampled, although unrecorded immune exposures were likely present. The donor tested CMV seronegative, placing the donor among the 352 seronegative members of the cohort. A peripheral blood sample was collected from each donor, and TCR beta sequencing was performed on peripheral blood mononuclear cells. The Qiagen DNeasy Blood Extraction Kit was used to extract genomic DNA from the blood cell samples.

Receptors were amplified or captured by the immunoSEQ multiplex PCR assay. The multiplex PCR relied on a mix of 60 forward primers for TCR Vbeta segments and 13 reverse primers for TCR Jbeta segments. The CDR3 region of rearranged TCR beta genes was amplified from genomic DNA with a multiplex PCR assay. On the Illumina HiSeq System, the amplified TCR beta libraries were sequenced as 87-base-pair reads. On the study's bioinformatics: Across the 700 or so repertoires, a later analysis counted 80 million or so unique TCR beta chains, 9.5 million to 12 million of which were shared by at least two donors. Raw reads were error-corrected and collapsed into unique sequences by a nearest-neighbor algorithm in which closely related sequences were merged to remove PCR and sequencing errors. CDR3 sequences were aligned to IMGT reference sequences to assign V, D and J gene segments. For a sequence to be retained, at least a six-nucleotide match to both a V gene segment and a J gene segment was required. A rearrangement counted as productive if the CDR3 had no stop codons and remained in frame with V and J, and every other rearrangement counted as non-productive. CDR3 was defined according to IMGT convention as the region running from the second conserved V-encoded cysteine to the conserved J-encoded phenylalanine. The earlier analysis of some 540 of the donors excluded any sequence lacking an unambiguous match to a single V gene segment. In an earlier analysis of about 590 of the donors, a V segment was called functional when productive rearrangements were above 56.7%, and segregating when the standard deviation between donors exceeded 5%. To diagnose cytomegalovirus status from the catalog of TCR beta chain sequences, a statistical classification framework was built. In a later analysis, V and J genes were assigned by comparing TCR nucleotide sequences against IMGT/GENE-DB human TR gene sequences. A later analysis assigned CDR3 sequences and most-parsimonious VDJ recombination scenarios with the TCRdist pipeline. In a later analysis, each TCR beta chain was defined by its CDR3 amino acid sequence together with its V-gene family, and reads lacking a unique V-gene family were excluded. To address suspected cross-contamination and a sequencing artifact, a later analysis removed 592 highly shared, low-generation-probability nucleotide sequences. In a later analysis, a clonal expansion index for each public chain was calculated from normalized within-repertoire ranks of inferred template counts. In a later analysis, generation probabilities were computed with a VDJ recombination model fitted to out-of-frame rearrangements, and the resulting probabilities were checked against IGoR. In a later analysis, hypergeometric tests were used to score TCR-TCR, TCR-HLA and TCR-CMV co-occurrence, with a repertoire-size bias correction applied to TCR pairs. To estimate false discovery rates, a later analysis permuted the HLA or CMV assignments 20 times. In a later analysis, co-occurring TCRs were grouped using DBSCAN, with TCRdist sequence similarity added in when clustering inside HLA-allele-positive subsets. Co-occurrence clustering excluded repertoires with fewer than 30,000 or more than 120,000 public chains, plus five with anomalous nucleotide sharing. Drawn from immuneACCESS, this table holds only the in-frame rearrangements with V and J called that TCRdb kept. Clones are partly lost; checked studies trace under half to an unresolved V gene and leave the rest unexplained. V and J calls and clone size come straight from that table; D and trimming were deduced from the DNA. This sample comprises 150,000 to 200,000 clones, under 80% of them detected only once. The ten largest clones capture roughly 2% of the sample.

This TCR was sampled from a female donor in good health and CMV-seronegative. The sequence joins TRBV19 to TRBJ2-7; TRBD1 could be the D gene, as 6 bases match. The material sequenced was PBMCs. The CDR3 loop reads CASSQNRVAEQYF. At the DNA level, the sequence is TGTGCCAGTAGTCAAAACAGGGTCGCCGAGCAGTACTTC. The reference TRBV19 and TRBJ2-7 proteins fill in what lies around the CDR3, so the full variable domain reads DGGITQSPKYLFRKEGQNVTLSCEQNLNHDAMYWYRQDPGQGLRLIYYSQIVNDFQKGDIAEGYSVSREKKESFPLTVTSAQKNPTAFYLCASSQNRVAEQYFGPGTRLTVT.